This is a list of T cell receptor beta chains from one sample in a study of cytomegalovirus exposure and HLA in healthy donors. Some clones are missing from TCRdb's copy, which holds only in-frame ones; the method was immunoSEQ multiplex PCR. Here the sample table reports about 70,000 clones. Material for sequencing was PBMCs. Source of these receptors: a female donor in good health and CMV-seropositive. Both conserved end residues are trimmed from each CDR3.

v_call: TRBV4-2; cdr3_aa: ASSQDGQAPYEQY
v_call: TRBV7-3; cdr3_aa: ASSPGTVDTGELF
v_call: TRBV30; cdr3_aa: ALEQGVGTDTQY
v_call: TRBV10-3; cdr3_aa: AISERDRSSYNEQF
v_call: TRBV19; cdr3_aa: ASSSNSLTNEKLF
v_call: TRBV6-1; cdr3_aa: ASSEARSANYGYT
v_call: TRBV19; cdr3_aa: ASSMPGTSTEAF
v_call: TRBV28; cdr3_aa: ASSTRAGGLHEQY
v_call: TRBV4-2; cdr3_aa: ASSQDRGGSSYNEQF
v_call: TRBV30; cdr3_aa: AWSDTRGKLF
v_call: TRBV4-3; cdr3_aa: ASSQLGTSDIHEQY
v_call: TRBV7-3; cdr3_aa: ASSIGQASAYEQY
v_call: TRBV7-2; cdr3_aa: ASSPSPGSNQPQH
v_call: TRBV30; cdr3_aa: AWSRGTGELF
v_call: TRBV30; cdr3_aa: AWIRMGGNEQF
v_call: TRBV19; cdr3_aa: ASRGDTDNYGYT
v_call: TRBV5-6; cdr3_aa: ASSFGTSNQPQH